This T cell receptor beta chain is drawn from a study of monozygotic twins with inflammatory bowel disease. The CDR3 sequence is 14 residues long. From germline, CDR1 is SGHTA and CDR2 FQGNSA. No DNA is given; TCRdb re-called the 5' RACE reads and lists each CDR3 protein once. The specimen's table records approximately 400,000 distinct CDR3 sequences. This sequence originates from a human donor with ulcerative colitis or Crohn's disease, or a healthy co-twin of an affected twin (not recorded which). V and J are TRBV7-2 and TRBJ1-2; TCRdb's D call of TRBD1 is untestable without DNA. Sequencing input: blood. The CDR3 spells CASSLNGRGYGYTF.